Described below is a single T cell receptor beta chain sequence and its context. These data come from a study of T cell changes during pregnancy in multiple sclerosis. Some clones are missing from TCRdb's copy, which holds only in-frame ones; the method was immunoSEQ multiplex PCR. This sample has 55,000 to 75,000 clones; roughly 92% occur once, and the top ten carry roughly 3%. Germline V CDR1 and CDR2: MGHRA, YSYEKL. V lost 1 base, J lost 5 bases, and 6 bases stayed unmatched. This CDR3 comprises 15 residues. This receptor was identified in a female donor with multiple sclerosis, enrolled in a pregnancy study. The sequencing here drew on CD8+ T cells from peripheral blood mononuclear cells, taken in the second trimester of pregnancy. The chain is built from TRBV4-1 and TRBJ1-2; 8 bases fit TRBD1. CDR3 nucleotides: TGCGCCAGCAGCCAAGGGACAGGGTCTGGATATGGCTACACCTTC. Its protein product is CASSQGTGSGYGYTF.